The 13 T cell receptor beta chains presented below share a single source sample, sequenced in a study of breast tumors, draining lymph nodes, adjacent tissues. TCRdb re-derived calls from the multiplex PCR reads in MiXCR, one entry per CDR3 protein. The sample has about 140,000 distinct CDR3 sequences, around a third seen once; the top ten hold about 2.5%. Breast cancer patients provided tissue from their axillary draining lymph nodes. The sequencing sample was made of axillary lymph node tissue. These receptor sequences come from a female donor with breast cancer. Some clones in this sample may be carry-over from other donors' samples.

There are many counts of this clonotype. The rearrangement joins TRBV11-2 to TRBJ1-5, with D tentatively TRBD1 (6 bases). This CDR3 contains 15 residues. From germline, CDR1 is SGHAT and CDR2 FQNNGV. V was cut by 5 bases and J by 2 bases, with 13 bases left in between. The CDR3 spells CASSTANRGNQPQHF. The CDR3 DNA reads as TGTGCCAGCAGCACCGCTAACAGGGGCAATCAGCCCCAGCATTTT.

CDR3 amino acids: CASSGRATAGTEQFF. For the CDR3, the DNA is TGTGCCAGCAGCGGCAGAGCGACAGCTGGGACTGAACAGTTCTTC. The chain combines TRBV9 with TRBJ2-1; possibly TRBD2 for D (6 bases). CDR1 and CDR2 (germline): SGDLS, YYNGEE. V was clipped by 3 bases and J by 13 bases, with 23 bases between them. There are 15 residues in the CDR3.

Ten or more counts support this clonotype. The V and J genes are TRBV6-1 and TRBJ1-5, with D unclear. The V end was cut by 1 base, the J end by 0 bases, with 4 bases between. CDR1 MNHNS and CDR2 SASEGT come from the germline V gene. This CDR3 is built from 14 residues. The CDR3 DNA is TGTGCCAGCAGTGAAGTAGGTAGCAATCAGCCCCAGCATTTT. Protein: CASSEVGSNQPQHF.

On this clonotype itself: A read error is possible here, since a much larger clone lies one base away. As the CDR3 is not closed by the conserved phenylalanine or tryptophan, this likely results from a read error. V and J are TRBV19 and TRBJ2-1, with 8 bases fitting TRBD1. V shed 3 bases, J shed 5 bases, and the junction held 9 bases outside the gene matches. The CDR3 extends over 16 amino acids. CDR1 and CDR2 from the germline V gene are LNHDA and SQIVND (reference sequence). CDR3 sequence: CASSMARTGSNNEQFS. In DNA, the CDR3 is TGTGCCAGTAGTATGGCAAGGACAGGGAGTAACAATGAGCAGTTCTCC.

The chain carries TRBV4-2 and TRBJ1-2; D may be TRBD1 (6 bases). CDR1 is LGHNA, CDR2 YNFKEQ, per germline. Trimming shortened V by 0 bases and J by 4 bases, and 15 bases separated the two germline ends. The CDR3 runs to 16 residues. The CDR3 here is CASSQEAGGSAYGYTF. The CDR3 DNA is TGTGCCAGCAGCCAAGAGGCGGGGGGCAGTGCCTATGGCTACACCTTC.

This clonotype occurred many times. CDR3 sequence: CASSRGSQETQYF. CDR3 bases: TGTGCCAGCAGCCGCGGGAGCCAAGAGACCCAGTACTTC. This sequence joins TRBV11-1 and TRBJ2-5; TRBD2 agrees at 7 bases. Trimming removed 5 bases from V and 1 base from J; junction bases left unmatched: 1. The germline CDR1 and CDR2 sequences are SGHAT and FQDESV (reference sequence). The CDR3 runs to 13 residues.

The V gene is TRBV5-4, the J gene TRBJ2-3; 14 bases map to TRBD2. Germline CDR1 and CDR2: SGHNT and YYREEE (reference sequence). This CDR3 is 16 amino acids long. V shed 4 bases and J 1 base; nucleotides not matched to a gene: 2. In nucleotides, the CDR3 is TGTGCCAGCAGCATGGGACTAGCGGGGGGCACAGATACGCAGTATTTT. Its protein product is CASSMGLAGGTDTQYF.

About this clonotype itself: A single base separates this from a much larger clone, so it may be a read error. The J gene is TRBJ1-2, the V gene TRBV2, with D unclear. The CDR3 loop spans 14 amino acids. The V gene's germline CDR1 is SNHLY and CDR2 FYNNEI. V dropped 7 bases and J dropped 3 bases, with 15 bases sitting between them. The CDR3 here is CASNPRLGYYGYTF. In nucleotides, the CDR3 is TGTGCCAGCAATCCCCGATTAGGGTACTATGGCTACACCTTC.

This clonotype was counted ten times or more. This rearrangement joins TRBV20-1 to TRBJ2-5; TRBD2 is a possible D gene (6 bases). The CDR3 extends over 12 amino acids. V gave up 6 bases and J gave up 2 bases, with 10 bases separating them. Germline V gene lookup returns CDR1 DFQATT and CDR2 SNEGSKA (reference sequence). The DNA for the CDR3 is TGCAGTGCCGCAGGGACTCAAGAGACCCAGTACTTC. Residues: CSAAGTQETQYF.

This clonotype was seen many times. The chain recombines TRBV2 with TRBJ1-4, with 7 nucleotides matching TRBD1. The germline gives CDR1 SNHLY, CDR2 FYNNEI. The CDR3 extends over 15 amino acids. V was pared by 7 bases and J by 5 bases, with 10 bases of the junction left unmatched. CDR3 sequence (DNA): TGTGCCAGCAAACGGGAGGGGACAGAAAATGAAAAACTGTTTTTT. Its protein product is CASKREGTENEKLFF. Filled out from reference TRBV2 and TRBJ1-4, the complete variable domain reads EPEVTQTPSHQVTQMGQEVILRCVPISNHLYFYWYRQILGQKVEFLVSFYNNEISEKSEIFDDQFSVERPDGSNFTLKIRSTKLEDSAMYFCASKREGTENEKLFFGSGTQLSVL.

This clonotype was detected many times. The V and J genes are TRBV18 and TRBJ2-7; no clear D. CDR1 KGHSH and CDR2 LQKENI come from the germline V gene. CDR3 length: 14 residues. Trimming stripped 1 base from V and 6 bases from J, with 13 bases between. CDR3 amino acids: CASSPQIGRSEQYF. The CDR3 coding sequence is TGTGCCAGCTCACCACAGATAGGACGATCCGAGCAGTACTTC.

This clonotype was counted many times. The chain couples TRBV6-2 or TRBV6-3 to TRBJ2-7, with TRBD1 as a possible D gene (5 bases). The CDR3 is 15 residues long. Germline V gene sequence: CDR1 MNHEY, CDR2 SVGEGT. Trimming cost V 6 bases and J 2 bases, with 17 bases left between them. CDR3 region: CASSVGLTPPYEQYV. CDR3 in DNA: TGTGCCAGCAGCGTGGGGCTTACTCCACCCTACGAGCAGTACGTC.

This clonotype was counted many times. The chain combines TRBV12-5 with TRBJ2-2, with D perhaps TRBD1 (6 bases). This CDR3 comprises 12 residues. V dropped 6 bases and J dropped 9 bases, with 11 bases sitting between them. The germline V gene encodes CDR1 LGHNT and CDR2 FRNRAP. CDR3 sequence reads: CASGPRGRELFF. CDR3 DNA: TGTGCTAGTGGCCCCAGGGGACGGGAGCTGTTTTTT.